The clone carrying this T cell receptor (beta chain) was detected a few times. Trimming took 11 bases from V and 4 from J; bases not matched to a gene: 8. This CDR3 has 13 residues. CDR1 and CDR2 from the germline V gene are ENHRY and SYGVKD. This entry is derived from a study of Ad26.COV2.S vaccination and SARS-CoV-2 variants. Treatment defined: around 19 received Ad26.COV2.S at low or high dose, single or two shots; a few received placebo; per-sample allocation not given. Material that was analyzed had been drawn on day 63 after the first vaccine or placebo injection. Profiling relied on immunoSEQ multiplex PCR, and the TCRdb table lists in-frame clones only, not all of them. This table holds roughly 700,000 clones, around 89% found once.

The receptor's source is a person aged 18 to 59 who received the Ad26.COV2.S COVID-19 vaccine or a placebo. The chain recombines TRBV10-3 with TRBJ2-7; TRBD2 matches 10 bases. Sequenced here: peripheral blood, sampled in a trial of Ad26.COV2.S vaccine versus placebo. The CDR3 bases are TGTGCCCCGCGGGGGACTAGCGTGTACGAGCAGTACTTC. Its protein product is CAPRGTSVYEQYF.